This TCR beta chain is drawn from a study of blood T cell repertoires in COVID-19. Profiled with immunoSEQ multiplex PCR; TCRdb holds only in-frame clones, not every one. The table shows some 460,000 clones, with around 88% occurring only once. CDR3 length: 14 amino acids. CDR1 is SGHRS, CDR2 YFSETQ, per germline. V dropped 2 bases and J dropped 7 bases, with 15 bases sitting between them. The chain recombines TRBV5-1 with TRBJ1-2; D not resolved. This clonotype was sampled from a woman aged 25 to 39 with acute or convalescent COVID-19. The specimen was peripheral blood. CDR3 nucleotides: TGCGCCAGCAGCTTATTCAGGCATGGCGCTGGCTACACCTTC. It translates to CASSLFRHGAGYTF.